This TCR beta chain was sequenced for a study of cytomegalovirus exposure and HLA in healthy donors. The PCR ran on 60 Vbeta and 13 Jbeta primers. Clones were read by immunoSEQ multiplex PCR, and TCRdb kept only the in-frame ones, dropping some. Of about 160,000 clones listed, roughly 80% were seen once; the top ten hold more than 3.5%. General observations from the study: In an earlier analysis, productive rearrangement rates for most beta V segments clustered near 87% or 30%.

A remark on this clone: Its antigen is unknown.

The source is a man aged 35-49 years in good health and CMV-seronegative. Specimen: PBMCs.

CDR3: CASSLSADNYGYTF. The CDR3 DNA follows: TGCGCCAGCAGCTTAAGTGCAGATAACTATGGCTACACCTTC. The chain joins TRBV5-1 to TRBJ1-2; D is undetermined. This CDR3 spans 14 amino acids. CDR1 and CDR2 (germline): SGHRS, YFSETQ. V lost 2 bases, J lost 1 base, and 9 bases lay in between.